The present TCR beta chain was sequenced within a study of CD8 T cells in Susac syndrome. Germline trimming cut 5 bases from V and 5 bases from J; bases unmatched to any gene: 11. Germline V gene lookup returns CDR1 SGHTA and CDR2 FQGTGA. The CDR3 covers 15 residues. Treatment-naive patients with stable or active relapsing-remitting disease served as multiple sclerosis controls. Random hexamers primed reverse transcription of about 0.5 to 1 ug RNA. The method of amplification for TCR beta CDR3 was immunoSEQ multiplex PCR, covering 54 Vbeta and 13 Jbeta. TCRdb fed the immunoSEQ multiplex PCR reads into MiXCR, producing one record per CDR3 protein. The table includes 300,000 or so distinct CDR3 sequences, under 95% detected once.

The chain joins TRBV7-3 to TRBJ2-5, with 7 bases lining up with TRBD2. Sequenced sample: CD4+ T cells from PBMCs. This sequence was found in a human donor with multiple sclerosis. The CDR3 reads CASSHVGGGSETQYF. The CDR3 DNA follows: TGTGCCAGCAGCCACGTGGGCGGCGGGAGTGAGACCCAGTACTTC.